The TCR beta chain under discussion was sequenced for a study of response to subunit inactivated influenza vaccine. MiXCR, applied by TCRdb to the RT-PCR reads, yields one record per CDR3 protein. The sample has roughly 760,000 distinct CDR3 sequences, 21% seen once. This clonotype was seen more than once but under ten times. With 3 bases removed from V and 3 bases from J, the gap between germline ends came to 15 bases. The CDR3 has 15 amino acids. CDR1 and CDR2 from the germline V gene are MGHRA and YSYEKL. The sequence derives from a man aged 45-65 years who received an inactivated influenza vaccine. This material consisted of PBMCs from blood, taken roughly 5 days after vaccination. This rearrangement joins TRBV4-1 to TRBJ2-7, with D perhaps matching TRBD1 (5 bases). The CDR3 DNA is TGCGCCAGCAGCCAGACGGACACCGGATACTACGAGCAGTACTTC. Its translation is CASSQTDTGYYEQYF.